These 4 T cell receptor beta chains originate from one sample sequenced in a study of Ad26.COV2.S vaccination and SARS-CoV-2 variants. The treatment: some 19 received Ad26.COV2.S at low or high dose, single or two shots; several received placebo; per-sample allocation not given. Samples were taken on day 63 after the first vaccine or placebo injection. Assay used: immunoSEQ multiplex PCR; TCRdb lists only in-frame clones, some missing. The sample includes roughly 700,000 clones, 89% seen only once; the top ten take around 1.4%. Specimen: peripheral blood, collected in a trial of Ad26.COV2.S vaccine versus placebo. These receptors came from a person aged 18-60 years who received the Ad26.COV2.S COVID-19 vaccine or a placebo.

V gene TRBV7-9 combines with J gene TRBJ2-5; 7 bases are shared with TRBD2. This CDR3 region has 14 residues. J was trimmed by 1 base and V by 7 bases; bases with no gene match: 6. Germline V CDR1 and CDR2: SEHNR, FQNEAQ (reference sequence). The chain's CDR3 is CASMTGGSQETQYF. The CDR3 nucleotides are TGTGCCAGCATGACGGGGGGAAGCCAAGAGACCCAGTACTTC.

V is TRBV18 and J is TRBJ2-1; tentative D call: TRBD1 (7 bases). The germline V gene has CDR1 KGHSH and CDR2 LQKENI. The CDR3 has 15 amino acids. The V and J ends lost 3 bases and 4 bases respectively, with 13 bases between them. This chain's CDR3 is CASSPQTGTYNEQFF. CDR3 coding DNA: TGTGCCAGCTCACCGCAGACAGGGACTTACAATGAGCAGTTCTTC.

The J gene is TRBJ2-3, the V gene TRBV10-1; D call uncertain. Germline V CDR1 and CDR2: WNHNN, SYGVQD (reference sequence). Trimming stripped 6 bases from V and 2 bases from J, with 3 bases between. The length of the CDR3 is 11 residues. CDR3 residues: CASRDTDTQYF. CDR3 DNA sequence: TGCGCCAGCAGGGACACAGATACGCAGTATTTT.

The V and J genes are TRBV6-6 and TRBJ2-7; no definite D call. Germline V gene data show CDR1 as MNHNY and CDR2 as SVGAGI (reference sequence). Between the trimmed V and J ends, which lost 10 bases and 4 bases, there was a span of 11 bases. The CDR3 has 11 amino acids. As DNA, the CDR3 is TGTGCCACCACAGTAGGGTACGAGCAGTACTTC. Encoded protein: CATTVGYEQYF.